This TCR beta chain derives from a study of T cell responses to AZD1222 COVID-19 vaccine. This table comes from immunoSEQ multiplex PCR, and its TCRdb copy is limited to in-frame clones, with some not included. The table includes 140,000 to 150,000 clones, roughly 88% detected once. V shed 1 base and J shed 0 bases, with 14 bases lying between them. Germline V gene sequence: CDR1 SGHDT, CDR2 YYEEEE. This CDR3 comprises 17 residues. V is TRBV5-6 and J is TRBJ1-5; D is perhaps TRBD1 (6 bases). The sample here was peripheral blood, taken on day 0 of AZD1222 vaccination. This TCR was sampled from an adult in good health. The chain's CDR3 is CASSLWPGVDSNQPQHF. The CDR3, as DNA: TGTGCCAGCAGCTTGTGGCCAGGGGTCGATAGCAATCAGCCCCAGCATTTT.